The 6 T cell receptor beta chains below come from one sample, sequenced in a study of blood T cell repertoires in COVID-19. Using immunoSEQ multiplex PCR, the repertoire was profiled, and TCRdb retains in-frame clones only, with some absent. The table records fewer than 120,000 clones, 88% of them present only once. Source material: peripheral blood. The receptors stem from a woman between 45 and 65 years old with acute or convalescent COVID-19.

The chain combines TRBV28 with TRBJ2-2; TRBD2 matches at 8 bases. The CDR3 extends over 17 amino acids. Germline CDR1 and CDR2: MDHEN and SYDVKM. Unmatched junction bases numbered 18, after V lost 10 bases and J lost 5 bases. The CDR3 reads CATPRGGRRKKTGELFF. DNA of the CDR3: TGTGCCACCCCGAGGGGCGGGAGGCGGAAAAAAACCGGGGAGCTGTTTTTT.

The genes are TRBV24-1 and TRBJ2-3; no reliable D call. The CDR3 consists of 12 residues. V lost 2 bases to trimming and J lost 6 bases, with 5 bases between them. Germline values: CDR1 KGHDR, CDR2 SFDVKD. The CDR3 here is CATSDYRDTQYF. DNA for the CDR3: TGTGCCACCAGTGATTACCGGGATACGCAGTATTTT.

This clone appeared once. CDR3: CASSLGQAGNTIYF. The CDR3 DNA reads TGTGCCAGCAGCCTGGGACAGGCTGGAAACACCATATATTTT. The chain carries TRBV7-9 and TRBJ1-3; 8 bases agree with TRBD1. Per the germline V gene, CDR1 is SEHNR and CDR2 is FQNEAQ (reference sequence). The J segment lost 2 bases and the V segment lost 5 bases, leaving 2 bases of the junction unmatched. The CDR3 length is 14 residues. Together with reference TRBV7-9 and TRBJ1-3, the CDR3 gives the full variable domain: DTGVSQNPRHKITKRGQNVTFRCDPISEHNRLYWYRQTLGQGPEFLTYFQNEAQLEKSRLLSDRFSAERPKGSFSTLEIQRTEQGDSAMYLCASSLGQAGNTIYFGEGSWLTVV.

The chain joins TRBV5-1 to TRBJ2-5; 15 nucleotides line up with TRBD2. The CDR3 covers 16 residues. Germline trimming cut 4 bases from V and 4 bases from J; bases unmatched to any gene: 5. Germline V gene lookup returns CDR1 SGHRS and CDR2 YFSETQ. The CDR3 loop is CASSPGLAGGTETQYF. CDR3 DNA: TGCGCCAGCAGCCCCGGACTAGCGGGAGGGACAGAGACCCAGTACTTC.

This clone appeared a few times. V and J are TRBV6-4 and TRBJ2-1, with 11 bases matching TRBD2. Trimming removed 4 bases from V and 5 bases from J; junction bases left unmatched: 7. Germline lookup yields CDR1 MRHNA and CDR2 SNTAGT. The CDR3 is 16 residues long. This CDR3 reads CASSATPGLADNEQFF. In DNA, the CDR3 is TGTGCCAGCAGTGCCACGCCGGGACTAGCGGACAATGAGCAGTTCTTC.

CDR3 sequence: CAISEGTGVGTDTQYF. CDR3 DNA sequence: TGTGCCATCAGTGAGGGGACAGGGGTGGGTACAGATACGCAGTATTTT. The chain recombines TRBV10-3 with TRBJ2-3, with TRBD1 matching 10 bases. The CDR3 is made up of 16 amino acids. Germline CDR1 is ENHRY and CDR2 is SYGVKD. V shed 2 bases, J shed 3 bases, and the junction held 5 bases outside the gene matches.